This T cell receptor (beta chain) was captured by sequencing in a study of cytomegalovirus exposure and HLA in healthy donors. General study findings and limits: The investigators catalogued 160 or so TCR beta chains as cytomegalovirus-associated. For most TCR sequences rarity was the rule, although some public TCRs occurred in many donors. After further analysis at a later stage, 16,951 TCR beta sequences were associated with HLA alleles at 0.05 false discovery rate.

This clone was counted once. Its antigen remains unknown. 13 Jbeta primers and 60 Vbeta primers were used for the PCR. Assay: immunoSEQ multiplex PCR; the TCRdb copy retains only in-frame clones and omits some. In the table there are some 120,000 clones, less than 85% of which are singletons. V dropped 6 bases and J dropped 11 bases, with 16 bases sitting between them. Per the germline V gene, CDR1 is MNHEY and CDR2 is SVGAGI. The CDR3 contains 13 residues. The TCR was taken from a middle-aged woman in good health and CMV-seronegative. The sequenced sample was PBMCs. The V call is TRBV6-5, the J call TRBJ1-4, with TRBD1 as a possible D gene (6 bases). The CDR3: CASREHRAGKLFF. The CDR3 coding sequence is TGTGCCAGCAGGGAACACAGGGCCGGGAAACTGTTTTTT.